A single T cell receptor beta chain is shown here with its context. CDR3 length equals 16 residues. Germline assignment: CDR1 LGHNA and CDR2 YSLEER. V gave up 0 bases and J gave up 0 bases, with 12 bases separating them. The table came from immunoSEQ multiplex PCR; TCRdb's copy has only in-frame clones and leaves some out. The sample contains under 60,000 clones, around 93% of which appear only once. This entry belongs to a study of T cell changes during pregnancy in multiple sclerosis. This clonotype originated in a female donor with multiple sclerosis, enrolled in a pregnancy study. The rearrangement uses TRBV4-3 and TRBJ2-7; possible D gene TRBD2, 5 bases. The sequencing here drew on CD4+ T cells from peripheral blood mononuclear cells, taken after pregnancy. The CDR3 nucleotides are TGCGCCAGCAGCCAAGATCCGGGTGGGAGCTCCTACGAGCAGTACTTC. It translates to CASSQDPGGSSYEQYF.